The 5 T cell receptor beta chains below come from one sample, sequenced in a study of OX40 agonist ivuxolimab in advanced cancers. Sequencing was performed with immunoSEQ multiplex PCR; in TCRdb, only in-frame clones are kept and a portion is missing. The repertoire holds roughly 92,000 clones, around 80% seen once, with 5.5% in the top ten. The sample in question was CD4+ or CD8+ T cells sorted from blood, obtained in a trial of the OX40 agonist ivuxolimab. Every receptor here comes from an adult with an advanced solid tumor such as melanoma, head and neck, liver or kidney cancer.

Written as DNA, the CDR3 is TGTGCCAGCAGCCATAAAACCCGCGGACTAAGACACAATGAGCAGTTCTTC. It yields the protein CASSHKTRGLRHNEQFF. The chain couples TRBV14 to TRBJ2-1, with D possibly matching TRBD2 (6 bases). V was pared by 3 bases and J by 5 bases, with 20 bases between. The CDR3 consists of 17 residues. In germline, CDR1 is SGHDN, CDR2 FVKESK.

The chain employs TRBV12-5 and TRBJ2-1; D uncertain. The CDR3 has 13 residues. V was clipped by 0 bases and J by 3 bases, with 3 bases between them. CDR1 and CDR2 (germline): LGHNT, FRNRAP. The CDR3 DNA is TGTGCTAGTGGTTTGGTACTCTACAATGAGCAGTTCTTC. This translates into CASGLVLYNEQFF.

The rearrangement uses TRBV29-1 and TRBJ2-7; a possible D gene is TRBD2 (5 bases). The V gene lost 7 bases and the J gene lost 3 bases, with 16 bases spanning the gap. The CDR3 covers 13 residues. The germline CDR1 and CDR2 sequences are SQVTM and ANQGSEA. CDR3 nucleotide sequence: TGCAGCGCCAGGACTGATAGAGACTACGAGCAGTACTTC. Translation gives CSARTDRDYEQYF.

This clone appeared a single time. The chain employs TRBV7-7 and TRBJ2-1, with 8 positions matching TRBD2. The CDR3 sequence is 14 residues long. Trimming at V came to 5 bases and at J to 9 bases, leaving 9 bases not matched to a gene. Germline CDR1 reads SSHAT; CDR2 reads FNYEAQ (reference sequence). The CDR3 sequence is CASSPRGGWGEQFF. For the CDR3, the DNA is TGTGCCAGCAGCCCCCGGGGGGGGTGGGGTGAGCAGTTCTTC.

This chain joins TRBV9 and TRBJ1-5, with 10 bases aligning to TRBD1. The CDR3 extends over 15 amino acids. Germline values: CDR1 SGDLS, CDR2 YYNGEE. V lost 3 bases and J lost 6; bases outside the gene matches: 6. The CDR3, as DNA: TGTGCCAGCAGCGATGGGGGGACAGGGGTTCAGCCCCAGCATTTT. It specifies CASSDGGTGVQPQHF.